Following are 24 T cell receptor beta chains from one sample sequenced in a study of shared clonotypes between healthy human individuals. This table comes from immunoSEQ multiplex PCR, and its TCRdb copy is limited to in-frame clones, with some not included. The data contain approximately 480,000 clones, about three quarters of them singletons. Sequencing was performed on PBMCs. The origin of the receptors is a woman aged 40 to 55 in good health. Some clones in this sample may be carry-over from other donors' samples.

The chain couples TRBV4-2 to TRBJ2-7; TRBD1 matches at 9 bases. Trimming at V came to 4 bases and at J to 2 bases, leaving 9 bases not matched to a gene. Germline V gene data show CDR1 as LGHNA and CDR2 as YNFKEQ. The CDR3 totals 16 residues. CDR3 in DNA: TGTGCCAGCAGCCCTGCTACCGGGACAGGGACCTACGAGCAGTACTTC. Its protein product is CASSPATGTGTYEQYF.

The chain joins TRBV10-3 to TRBJ2-2; perhaps D is TRBD1 or TRBD2 (5 bases each). This CDR3 contains 13 residues. Germline values: CDR1 ENHRY, CDR2 SYGVKD. V was cut by 8 bases and J by 2 bases, with 9 bases left in between. The CDR3 sequence: CAIGGHNTGELFF. Written as DNA, the CDR3 is TGTGCCATCGGAGGACATAACACCGGGGAGCTGTTTTTT.

The chain carries TRBV20-1 and TRBJ2-1, with D perhaps TRBD2 (5 bases). The CDR3 loop spans 10 amino acids. In germline, CDR1 is DFQATT, CDR2 SNEGSKA (reference sequence). CDR3 amino acids: CSLLGNEQFF. CDR3 DNA sequence: TGCAGCCTACTAGGTAATGAGCAGTTCTTC.

This clone was seen a few times. The gene calls are TRBV7-5 and TRBJ2-7. TRBV7-5 is given as a pseudogene. This CDR3 contains 15 residues. The CDR3 sequence is CASSFLRYSPYEQYF. The CDR3 DNA follows: TGTGCCAGCAGTTTCCTCCGCTACTCACCCTACGAGCAGTACTTC.

The V gene is TRBV2, the J gene TRBJ2-1; unclear D gene. The germline V gene encodes CDR1 SNHLY and CDR2 FYNNEI. V lost 6 bases and J lost 6, with 18 bases in between. The CDR3 sequence is 15 residues long. DNA of the CDR3: TGTGCCAGCAGAGTCAGGTTTTTGGTGGGCAATGAGCAGTTCTTC. Encoded protein: CASRVRFLVGNEQFF.

A word on this clone: Other DNA sequences within the sample encode an identical CDR3. This chain joins TRBV6-5 and TRBJ2-2; D is possibly TRBD1 (6 bases). V lost 2 bases and J lost 8, with 9 bases in between. This CDR3 contains 13 residues. Germline CDR1 reads MNHEY; CDR2 reads SVGAGI. The CDR3 nucleotides are TGTGCCAGCAGTTACGAGGGGACAGGGGAGCTGTTTTTT. This gives the protein CASSYEGTGELFF.

This clone was found once. The chain is built from TRBV7-2 and TRBJ1-4; tentatively, D is TRBD1 (6 bases). Deletions cut 4 bases from V and 5 bases from J, with 8 bases between. Germline CDR1 and CDR2: SGHTA and FQGNSA. The CDR3 runs 13 residues. The CDR3 loop is CASSSGQNEKLFF. The CDR3 DNA follows: TGTGCCAGCAGCTCCGGACAGAATGAAAAACTGTTTTTT.

This clone came up many times. The chain links TRBV28 to TRBJ2-1; tentatively, D is TRBD1 or TRBD2 (5 bases each). The V end was cut by 9 bases, the J end by 4 bases, with 16 bases between. CDR1 MDHEN and CDR2 SYDVKM come from the germline V gene. The CDR3 loop spans 14 amino acids. The chain's CDR3 is CASRPGQEYNEQFF. In DNA form, the CDR3 reads TGTGCCAGTCGACCGGGGCAGGAGTACAATGAGCAGTTCTTC.

A word on this clone: Just one base apart from a much larger clone, this may be a read error. The chain has TRBV30 and TRBJ1-2; 9 bases are shared with TRBD1. The CDR3 has 14 residues. From germline, CDR1 is GTSNPN and CDR2 SVGIG (reference sequence). CDR3 sequence (DNA): TGTGCCTGGAGTTTGACAGGGGGGATCTATGGCCACACCTTC. Its protein product is CAWSLTGGIYGHTF. The whole variable domain, remainder taken from reference TRBV30 and TRBJ1-2, is SQTIHQWPATLVQPVGSPLSLECTVEGTSNPNLYWYRQAAGRGLQLLFYSVGIGQISSEVPQNLSASRPQDRQFILSSKKLLLSDSGFYLCAWSLTGGIYGHTFGSGTRLTVV.

CDR3 sequence (DNA): TGCGCCAGCAGCCAAGTATCGGAAGGAAACACCATATATTTT. Translating it yields CASSQVSEGNTIYF. The gene calls are TRBV4-1 and TRBJ1-3; the D is unclear. Looked up from germline, CDR1 is MGHRA and CDR2 is YSYEKL. With 1 base removed from V and 4 bases from J, the gap between germline ends came to 8 bases. This CDR3 contains 14 residues.

The chain employs TRBV28 and TRBJ2-1, with a tentative D call TRBD2 (5 bases). This CDR3 is built from 14 residues. The germline V gene has CDR1 MDHEN and CDR2 SYDVKM. V lost 5 bases and J 12 bases, leaving 20 bases between the germline ends. CDR3 nucleotide sequence: TGTGCCAGCAGTCCCGCGAGCGGCGCCATGGGGCAGTTCTTC. As protein: CASSPASGAMGQFF.

This clone has a single count. CDR3 loop: CASSFRNTGELFF. CDR3 DNA sequence: TGTGCCAGCAGCTTCCGTAACACCGGGGAGCTGTTTTTT. The V call is TRBV11-3, the J call TRBJ2-2; D not resolved. From germline, CDR1 is SGHNT and CDR2 YENEEA. V gave up 3 bases and J gave up 2 bases, with 4 bases separating them. CDR3 length equals 13 residues.

The chain uses TRBV18 and TRBJ1-5, with D tentatively TRBD1 (5 bases). V was pared by 1 base and J by 2 bases, with 15 bases between. Germline V gene data show CDR1 as KGHSH and CDR2 as LQKENI. CDR3 size: 17 residues. CDR3 residues: CASSPLRGVDGNQPQHF. The CDR3 DNA reads TGTGCCAGCTCACCACTAAGGGGCGTAGACGGCAATCAGCCCCAGCATTTT.

The chain couples TRBV27 to TRBJ2-2; TRBD1 might be the D (5 bases). The germline V gene has CDR1 MNHEY and CDR2 SMNVEV (reference sequence). This CDR3 contains 19 residues. V was shortened by 7 bases and J by 1 base, with 25 bases between the two germline ends. In DNA form, the CDR3 reads TGTGCCAGCACCTTTAAGGGGAAATTGGTGGGGCTGAACACCGGGGAGCTGTTTTTT. The encoded protein is CASTFKGKLVGLNTGELFF.

This chain uses TRBV7-2 with TRBJ2-1, with D possibly being TRBD1 (6 bases). Germline CDR1 SGHTA, CDR2 FQGNSA. Deletions cut 1 base from V and 5 bases from J, with 15 bases between. The CDR3 runs 16 residues. The CDR3 loop reads CASSLDPGAANNEQFF. CDR3 DNA sequence: TGTGCCAGCAGCTTAGATCCAGGGGCGGCGAACAATGAGCAGTTCTTC.

This clone was detected only a few times. The V gene is TRBV11-2, the J gene TRBJ2-3, with D possibly TRBD2 on 6 matching bases. The CDR3 is made up of 14 amino acids. Germline V gene data show CDR1 as SGHAT and CDR2 as FQNNGV. Trimming removed 1 base from V and 4 bases from J, with 9 bases in between. The CDR3: CASSLAGAPDTQYF. The CDR3 nucleotides read TGTGCCAGCAGCTTAGCGGGAGCCCCAGATACGCAGTATTTT.

At least ten counts were recorded for this clone. CDR3 protein: CASSAQGLAKNIQYF. The CDR3 coding sequence is TGTGCCAGCAGTGCACAGGGCTTAGCCAAAAACATTCAGTACTTC. V and J are TRBV6-6 and TRBJ2-4; tentative D call: TRBD1 (6 bases). V dropped 5 bases and J dropped 0 bases, with 11 bases sitting between them. The V gene's germline CDR1 is MNHNY and CDR2 SVGAGI (reference sequence). CDR3 size: 15 residues.

The J gene is TRBJ2-2, the V gene TRBV4-1, with a weak D call TRBD1 (6 bases). The CDR3 consists of 15 residues. V shed 3 bases and J shed 2 bases, with 10 bases lying between them. CDR1 and CDR2 (germline): MGHRA, YSYEKL. The CDR3 region has the DNA TGCGCCAGCAGCCATGGGACACTCAACACCGGGGAGCTGTTTTTT. The encoded protein is CASSHGTLNTGELFF.

This chain joins TRBV21-1 and TRBJ1-2. TRBV21-1 has pseudogene status. The CDR3 sequence is 13 residues long. The CDR3 DNA reads as TGTGCCAGCAGCACTGGACGGTCATATGGCTACACCTTC. Its protein product is CASSTGRSYGYTF.

As regards this clone: The identical CDR3 is also encoded by other nucleotide sequences in the sample. The chain has TRBV9 and TRBJ2-2; tentatively, D is TRBD2 (6 bases). CDR1 and CDR2 (germline): SGDLS, YYNGEE. Between the trimmed V and J ends, which lost 0 bases and 0 bases, there was a span of 9 bases. This CDR3 comprises 16 residues. The CDR3 coding sequence is TGTGCCAGCAGCGTAGTTGGAGGGACGAACACCGGGGAGCTGTTTTTT. This gives the protein CASSVVGGTNTGELFF.

About this clone itself: The junction and the germline gene differ at one end; a read error may be behind it. Other DNA sequences in the same sample also yield this CDR3. This rearrangement joins TRBV4-2 to TRBJ2-5, with D hard to call. Looked up from germline, CDR1 is LGHNA and CDR2 is YNFKEQ. This CDR3 is 13 amino acids long. CDR3 region: CASSRDPQETQYF. DNA for the CDR3: TGTGCTAGCAGCCGAGACCCCCAAGAGACCCAGTACTTC.

This chain links TRBV7-2 with TRBJ1-3, with D maybe TRBD1 (6 bases). CDR3 length: 15 residues. Trimming removed 0 bases at V and 4 bases at J, with 10 bases between. CDR1 is SGHTA, CDR2 FQGNSA, per germline. The CDR3, as DNA: TGTGCCAGCAGCTTAGCAAGGGACACGGGAAACACCATATATTTT. Protein sequence: CASSLARDTGNTIYF.

This chain links TRBV4-3 with TRBJ2-6, with D perhaps assigned TRBD1 or TRBD2 (6 bases each). V was trimmed by 5 bases and J by 0 bases, leaving 14 bases between them. Germline-derived CDR1 and CDR2 are LGHNA and YSLEER. This CDR3 is built from 17 residues. In DNA form, the CDR3 reads TGCGCCAGCAGCGACGGAGGGGGGAACTCTGGGGCCAACGTCCTGACTTTC. This translates into CASSDGGGNSGANVLTF.

The chain recombines TRBV7-3 with TRBJ2-6, with D tentatively TRBD1 or TRBD2 (5 bases each). Germline values: CDR1 SGHTA, CDR2 FQGTGA. CDR3 length: 17 residues. Trimming pared 2 bases from V and 4 bases from J, leaving 15 bases between. Written as DNA, the CDR3 is TGTGCCAGCAGCTTACGGGGTGCTGGGGCCGGGGCCAACGTCCTGACTTTC. Translated: CASSLRGAGAGANVLTF.